This passage covers 23 T cell receptor beta chains from one sample sequenced in a study of CD8 T cells in ankylosing spondylitis. TCRdb used MiXCR to reprocess the 5' RACE reads, holding one entry per CDR3 protein. The sample holds 250,000 to 350,000 distinct CDR3 sequences; over 15% are singletons and the top ten take roughly 8%. Sequenced: blood, either unsorted or a sorted T cell fraction (not recorded which). The origin of the receptors is a male donor with ankylosing spondylitis or in good health (not recorded which).

This clonotype was recorded at least ten times. This rearrangement joins TRBV5-1 to TRBJ1-5; 7 bases are shared with TRBD1. CDR3 size: 15 residues. The germline V gene encodes CDR1 SGHRS and CDR2 YFSETQ. Trimming took 0 bases from V and 2 from J; bases not matched to a gene: 2. The CDR3 coding sequence is TGCGCCAGCAGCTTGGAGGGACAGCGCAATCAGCCCCAGCATTTT. It codes for CASSLEGQRNQPQHF.

This clonotype came up a few times. The V and J genes are TRBV11-2 and TRBJ2-5; weak D call: TRBD2 (6 bases). The CDR3 consists of 13 residues. The V gene lost 6 bases and the J gene lost 4 bases, with 12 bases spanning the gap. Germline-derived CDR1 and CDR2 are SGHAT and FQNNGV. CDR3 in DNA: TGTGCCAGCAGGGGGAGGATAGGAGAGACCCAGTACTTC. Translation gives CASRGRIGETQYF.

This clonotype came up many times. The rearrangement joins TRBV20-1 to TRBJ2-2; the match to TRBD2 covers 9 bases. J was trimmed by 4 bases and V by 5 bases; bases with no gene match: 8. CDR3 size: 15 residues. Germline CDR1 and CDR2: DFQATT and SNEGSKA (reference sequence). Here the CDR3 DNA reads TGCAGTGCTCGGAGCGGGAGGATCGGCACCGGGGAGCTGTTTTTT. Translation gives CSARSGRIGTGELFF.

The table lists this clonotype with a few counts. This rearrangement joins TRBV10-3 to TRBJ1-5; weak D call: TRBD1 (5 bases). Per the germline V gene, CDR1 is ENHRY and CDR2 is SYGVKD. The V end was cut by 0 bases, the J end by 6 bases, with 15 bases between. The CDR3 contains 16 residues. In DNA, the CDR3 is TGTGCCATCAGTGAGTCGAGGAAGGGACTGATTCAGCCCCAGCATTTT. The encoded protein is CAISESRKGLIQPQHF.

There are a few counts of this clonotype. The J gene is TRBJ1-2, the V gene TRBV12-3 or TRBV12-4; D gene ambiguous. The CDR3 spans 12 residues. With 6 bases removed from V and 8 bases from J, the gap between germline ends came to 13 bases. The DNA for the CDR3 is TGTGCCAGCAGGGTATGGGTTAGCGGCTACACCTTC. Protein product: CASRVWVSGYTF.

This clonotype has only a few counts. The V and J genes are TRBV28 and TRBJ2-7; no clear D. The CDR3 extends over 15 amino acids. With 5 bases removed from V and 3 bases from J, the gap between germline ends came to 17 bases. The germline V gene encodes CDR1 MDHEN and CDR2 SYDVKM. The CDR3 sequence: CASSRHGSQDYEQYV. The DNA for the CDR3 is TGTGCCAGCAGTAGACACGGTAGTCAAGACTACGAGCAGTACGTC.

This chain joins TRBV7-2 and TRBJ1-2, with 11 bases matching TRBD1. CDR1 and CDR2 (germline): SGHTA, FQGNSA. The V gene end was trimmed by 3 bases and the J gene end by 6 bases; junction bases not matched to a gene: 3. CDR3 length equals 14 residues. CDR3 DNA: TGTGCCAGCAGCTTTTGGACAGGGGGCGATGGCTACACCTTC. Its protein product is CASSFWTGGDGYTF.

The V gene is TRBV7-8, the J gene TRBJ2-7; D perhaps matches TRBD1 (5 bases). V lost 0 bases and J lost 2, with 11 bases in between. The V gene's germline CDR1 is SGHVS and CDR2 FQNEAQ. The CDR3 has 15 residues. CDR3 amino acids: CASSLAGSGPYEQYV. Written as DNA, the CDR3 is TGTGCCAGCAGCTTAGCAGGTTCAGGGCCCTACGAGCAGTACGTC.

CDR3 coding DNA: TGTGCCAGCAGCTCGTGGGGCGGGGCCCTGGAGACCCAGTACTTC. Protein sequence: CASSSWGGALETQYF. The chain combines TRBV5-6 with TRBJ2-5, with D perhaps TRBD2 (6 bases). CDR3 length: 15 residues. Per germline, CDR1 SGHDT and CDR2 YYEEEE. Deletions cut 3 bases from V and 5 bases from J, with 17 bases between.

The sample holds a few counts of this clonotype. The chain joins TRBV21-1 to TRBJ1-5; the DNA was not compared with TRBD1, the D call given in the table. TRBV21-1 is reported as a pseudogene. The CDR3 runs to 18 residues. CDR3 amino acids: CASSKPSRGTDCSQPQHF. In nucleotides, the CDR3 is TGTGCCAGCAGCAAGCCCTCGAGGGGGACAGATTGCAGTCAGCCCCAGCATTTT.

CDR3 residues: CASSRTGKDTQYF. The CDR3 coding sequence is TGTGCCAGCAGCCGAACAGGGAAAGATACGCAGTATTTT. V is TRBV7-6 and J is TRBJ2-3; the D gene is possibly TRBD1 (6 bases). Germline values: CDR1 SGHVS, CDR2 FNYEAQ. The CDR3 length is 13 residues. V lost 5 bases and J 5 bases, leaving 11 bases between the germline ends.

The V call is TRBV5-6, the J call TRBJ2-1; unclear D gene. CDR3 length equals 16 residues. Germline CDR1 reads SGHDT; CDR2 reads YYEEEE. V was clipped by 0 bases and J by 0 bases, with 10 bases between them. The CDR3 nucleotides read TGTGCCAGCAGCTTGGAAGGGTCTGGCTCCTACAATGAGCAGTTCTTC. It encodes CASSLEGSGSYNEQFF.

The rearrangement links TRBV7-8 to TRBJ2-1, with 10 bases that match TRBD1. The V gene end was trimmed by 1 base and the J gene end by 3 bases; junction bases not matched to a gene: 6. The CDR3 consists of 17 residues. The germline V gene has CDR1 SGHVS and CDR2 FQNEAQ. CDR3 region: CASSLGRQGAGYNEQFF. CDR3 coding DNA: TGTGCCAGCAGCTTAGGGCGACAGGGGGCCGGCTACAATGAGCAGTTCTTC.

The chain carries TRBV15 and TRBJ2-1, with TRBD2 identical over 8 bases. Germline V gene sequence: CDR1 LNHNV, CDR2 YYDKDF (reference sequence). The J segment lost 9 bases and the V segment lost 5 bases, leaving 9 bases of the junction unmatched. The CDR3 runs 14 residues. The CDR3 spells CATSFERGRGEQFF. CDR3 nucleotides: TGTGCCACCAGCTTTGAGCGGGGGCGGGGTGAGCAGTTCTTC.

This clonotype was counted only a few times. The chain uses TRBV2 and TRBJ2-1, with 7 bases lining up with TRBD2. The CDR3 length is 14 residues. Trimming at V came to 7 bases and at J to 3 bases, leaving 6 bases not matched to a gene. CDR1 and CDR2 from the germline V gene are SNHLY and FYNNEI. Here the CDR3 DNA reads TGTGCCAGCACCAGGGAGGGCCGCTACAATGAGCAGTTCTTC. This gives the protein CASTREGRYNEQFF.

V gene TRBV11-2 combines with J gene TRBJ2-1; no definite D call. Trimming removed 0 bases at V and 10 bases at J, with 13 bases between. Germline V gene lookup returns CDR1 SGHAT and CDR2 FQNNGV. This CDR3 is built from 14 residues. In DNA form, the CDR3 reads TGTGCCAGCAGCTTAGATCCGGAAGGCTGGGAGCAGTTCTTC. Protein: CASSLDPEGWEQFF.

In this sample, this clonotype turned up a few times. The chain has TRBV6-2 or TRBV6-3 and TRBJ1-1; D not certain. V was pared by 6 bases and J by 2 bases, with 10 bases between. CDR1 and CDR2 from the germline V gene are MNHEY and SVGEGT. CDR3 length: 13 residues. The CDR3 reads CASSSELNTEAFF. For the CDR3, the DNA is TGTGCCAGCAGCTCGGAACTAAACACTGAAGCTTTCTTT.

The V and J genes are TRBV7-2 and TRBJ2-3; weak D call: TRBD2 (5 bases). Looked up from germline, CDR1 is SGHTA and CDR2 is FQGNSA. This CDR3 spans 13 amino acids. V was cut by 5 bases and J by 6 bases, with 12 bases left in between. The chain's CDR3 is CASSPSWRDTQYF. DNA for the CDR3: TGTGCCAGCAGCCCTAGTTGGAGGGATACGCAGTATTTT.

V is TRBV5-1 and J is TRBJ2-7, with D perhaps matching TRBD1 (5 bases). Trimming removed 6 bases at V and 3 bases at J, with 19 bases between. The CDR3 covers 15 residues. Germline CDR1 SGHRS, CDR2 YFSETQ. The CDR3 DNA is TGCGCCAGCATCCCTGGGGCGGAACGGTGCTACGAGCAGTACGTC. It encodes CASIPGAERCYEQYV.

The J gene is TRBJ1-5, the V gene TRBV20-1; TRBD1 aligns across 9 bases. The CDR3 covers 19 residues. The V gene end was trimmed by 0 bases and the J gene end by 10 bases; junction bases not matched to a gene: 22. Germline V CDR1 and CDR2: DFQATT, SNEGSKA (reference sequence). CDR3 nucleotides: TGCAGTGCTAGAGATGGGGAGGGGGACAGGGACAAACTATTCAGCCCCCAGCATTTT. Translated: CSARDGEGDRDKLFSPQHF.

On this clonotype: The junction departs from the called germline gene at one end, perhaps through a read error. This sequence joins TRBV27 and TRBJ1-6; D is unresolved. Germline V gives CDR1 MNHEY, CDR2 SMNVEV (reference sequence). This CDR3 comprises 17 residues. The DNA of the CDR3 is TGTGTCAGCAGTTTAGTCGGGCAGAGTGATTATAATTCACCCCTCCACTTT. Translation gives CVSSLVGQSDYNSPLHF.

Worth noting for this clonotype: The junction differs from germline at one of its ends, possibly a read error. The chain carries TRBV29-1 and TRBJ2-5; D gene ambiguous. CDR1 and CDR2 from the germline V gene are SQVTM and ANQGSEA. CDR3 length: 12 residues. CDR3: CSVEVGQGTQYF. CDR3 sequence (DNA): TGCAGCGTTGAAGTGGGCCAAGGGACCCAGTACTTC.

This clonotype has ten or more counts. This sequence joins TRBV10-3 and TRBJ2-4, with D tentatively TRBD2 (6 bases). Trimming shortened V by 4 bases and J by 0 bases, and 19 bases separated the two germline ends. The CDR3 loop spans 18 amino acids. Germline loops: CDR1 ENHRY, CDR2 SYGVKD. The chain's CDR3 is CAISGPPGDGKAKNIQYF. In nucleotides, the CDR3 is TGTGCCATCAGTGGGCCCCCGGGGGACGGAAAAGCCAAAAACATTCAGTACTTC.